The following is a T cell receptor beta chain sequence with its context. Its matching antigen is unknown. This entry comes from a study of T cell responses to AZD1222 COVID-19 vaccine. Regarding the study as a whole: Spike-specific TCR breadth rose after two AZD1222 doses, and depth rose as well.

This CDR3 has 13 amino acids. Germline V gene data show CDR1 as MNHEY and CDR2 as SMNVEV (reference sequence). V was trimmed by 6 bases and J by 4 bases, leaving 12 bases between them. Libraries were prepared by immunoSEQ multiplex PCR; TCRdb keeps only in-frame clonotypes and omits some of them. Altogether 100,000 to 150,000 clones are present, over 80% being singletons, with the ten largest covering around 5.8%. The V gene is TRBV27, the J gene TRBJ1-2; D not certain. This receptor was identified in an adult in good health. The source was peripheral blood, collected on day 0 of AZD1222 vaccination. The CDR3 here is CASREFQGYGYTF. The CDR3 DNA is TGTGCCAGCAGGGAATTTCAAGGCTATGGCTACACCTTC.